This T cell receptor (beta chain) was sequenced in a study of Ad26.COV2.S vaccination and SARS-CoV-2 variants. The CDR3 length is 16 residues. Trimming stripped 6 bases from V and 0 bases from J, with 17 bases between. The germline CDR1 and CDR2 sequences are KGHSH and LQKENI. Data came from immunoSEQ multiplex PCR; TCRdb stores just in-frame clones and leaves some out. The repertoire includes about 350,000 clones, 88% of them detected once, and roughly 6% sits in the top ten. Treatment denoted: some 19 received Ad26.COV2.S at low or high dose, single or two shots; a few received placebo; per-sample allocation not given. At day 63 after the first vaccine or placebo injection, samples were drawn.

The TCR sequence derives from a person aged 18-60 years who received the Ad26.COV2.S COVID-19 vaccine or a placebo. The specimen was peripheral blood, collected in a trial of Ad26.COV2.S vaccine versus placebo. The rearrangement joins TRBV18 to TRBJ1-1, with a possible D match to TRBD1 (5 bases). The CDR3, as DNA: TGTGCCAGCTCCCCTAGCCAGGGCAGACTGAACACTGAAGCTTTCTTT. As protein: CASSPSQGRLNTEAFF.